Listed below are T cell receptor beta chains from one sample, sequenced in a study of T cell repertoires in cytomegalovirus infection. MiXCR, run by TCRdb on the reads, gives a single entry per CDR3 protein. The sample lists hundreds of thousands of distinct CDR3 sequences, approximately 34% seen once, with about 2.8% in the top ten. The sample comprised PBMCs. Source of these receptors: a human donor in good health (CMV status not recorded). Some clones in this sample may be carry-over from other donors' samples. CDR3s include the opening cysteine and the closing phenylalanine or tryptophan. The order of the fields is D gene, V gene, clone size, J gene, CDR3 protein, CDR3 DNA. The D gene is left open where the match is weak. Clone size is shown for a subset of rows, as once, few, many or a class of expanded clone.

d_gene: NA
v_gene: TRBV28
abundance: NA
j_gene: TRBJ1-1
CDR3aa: CASSLWGTEDFF
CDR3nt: TGTGCCAGCAGTTTATGGGGGACTGAAGATTTCTTT

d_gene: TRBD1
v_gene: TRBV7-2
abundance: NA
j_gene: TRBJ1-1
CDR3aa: CASGGQGAANTEAFF
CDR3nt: TGTGCCAGCGGGGGACAGGGGGCGGCGAACACTGAAGCTTTCTTT

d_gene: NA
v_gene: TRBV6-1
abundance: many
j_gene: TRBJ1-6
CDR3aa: CASRGNSPLHF
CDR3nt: TGTGCCAGCAGGGGCAATTCACCCCTCCACTTT

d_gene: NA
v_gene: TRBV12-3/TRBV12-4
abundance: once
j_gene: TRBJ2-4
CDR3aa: CASSPLLGVGNIQYF
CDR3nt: TGTGCCAGCAGTCCCCTTCTAGGGGTGGGAAACATTCAGTACTTC

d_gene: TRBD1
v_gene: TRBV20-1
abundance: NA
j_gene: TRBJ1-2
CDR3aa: CSARIRGASQGAWGYTF
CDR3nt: TGCAGTGCTAGAATTCGTGGAGCATCTCAGGGGGCTTGGGGCTACACCTTC

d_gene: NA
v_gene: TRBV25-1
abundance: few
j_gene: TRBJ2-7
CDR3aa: CASSELGASYEQYF
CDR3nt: TGTGCCAGCAGTGAATTGGGGGCCTCCTACGAGCAGTACTTC

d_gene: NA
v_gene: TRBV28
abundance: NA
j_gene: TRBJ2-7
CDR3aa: CASSLRLTEQYF
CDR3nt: TGTGCCAGCAGTTTAAGGTTAACCGAGCAGTACTTC

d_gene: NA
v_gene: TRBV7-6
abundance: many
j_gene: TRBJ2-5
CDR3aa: CASTTSAIIGETQYF
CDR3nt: TGTGCCAGCACCACTTCGGCAATCATAGGGGAGACCCAGTACTTC

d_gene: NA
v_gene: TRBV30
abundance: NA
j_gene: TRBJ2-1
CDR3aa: CAWGVISYNEQFF
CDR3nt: TGTGCCTGGGGGGTAATCTCCTACAATGAGCAGTTCTTC

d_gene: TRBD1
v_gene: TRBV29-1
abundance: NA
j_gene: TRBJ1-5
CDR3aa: CSVGSGGFNQPQHF
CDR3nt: TGCAGCGTTGGTTCAGGGGGCTTCAATCAGCCCCAGCATTTT

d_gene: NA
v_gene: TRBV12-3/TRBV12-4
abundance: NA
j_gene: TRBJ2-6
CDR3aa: CASSEKSGANVLTF
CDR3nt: TGTGCCAGCAGTGAAAAGTCTGGGGCCAACGTCCTGACTTTC

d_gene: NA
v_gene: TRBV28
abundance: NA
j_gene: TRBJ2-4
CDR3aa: CSSSLLAKNITYF
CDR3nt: TGTTCCAGCAGTTTATTAGCCAAAAACATTACGTACTTC

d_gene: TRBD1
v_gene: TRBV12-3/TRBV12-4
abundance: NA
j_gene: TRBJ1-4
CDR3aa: CASSWDRDNEKLFF
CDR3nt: TGTGCCAGCAGTTGGGACAGGGACAATGAAAAACTGTTTTTT

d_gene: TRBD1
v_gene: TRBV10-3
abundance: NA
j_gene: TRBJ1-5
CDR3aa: CAISGTPTGANQPQHF
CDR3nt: TGTGCCATCAGCGGGACCCCTACAGGGGCCAATCAGCCCCAGCATTTT

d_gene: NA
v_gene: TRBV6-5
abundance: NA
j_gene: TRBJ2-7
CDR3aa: CASSYSGSREQYF
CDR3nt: TGTGCCAGCAGTTACTCAGGCTCCAGAGAGCAGTACTTC

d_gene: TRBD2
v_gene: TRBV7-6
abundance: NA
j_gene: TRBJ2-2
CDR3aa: CASSLIRRGVGLGGTGELFF
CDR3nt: TGTGCCAGCAGCTTAATCCGACGAGGTGTCGGACTAGGCGGCACCGGGGAGCTGTTTTTT

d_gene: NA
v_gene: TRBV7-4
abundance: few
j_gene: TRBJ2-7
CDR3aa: CASSFHESYEQYF
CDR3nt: TGTGCCAGCAGCTTTCATGAGAGCTACGAGCAGTACTTC

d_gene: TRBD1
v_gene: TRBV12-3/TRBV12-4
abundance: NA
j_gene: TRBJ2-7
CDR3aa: CASSTRTGANEQYF
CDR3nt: TGTGCCAGCAGTACCAGGACAGGGGCGAACGAGCAGTACTTC

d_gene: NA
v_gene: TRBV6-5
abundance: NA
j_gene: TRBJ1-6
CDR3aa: CASSHPGPSYNSPLHF
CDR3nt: TGTGCCAGCAGTCACCCGGGACCCAGCTATAATTCACCCCTCCACTTT

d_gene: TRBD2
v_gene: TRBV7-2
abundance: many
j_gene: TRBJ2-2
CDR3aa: CASSLTSGRDTGELFF
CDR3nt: TGTGCCAGCAGCTTGACTAGCGGGAGGGACACCGGGGAGCTGTTTTTT

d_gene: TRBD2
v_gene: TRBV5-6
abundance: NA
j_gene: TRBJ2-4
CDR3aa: CASSPHLGTSNGNIQYF
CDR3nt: TGTGCCAGCAGCCCCCACTTGGGGACTAGCAACGGGAACATTCAGTACTTC

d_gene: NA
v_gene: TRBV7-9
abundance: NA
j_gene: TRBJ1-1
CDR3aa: CASSRRDMGYTEAFF
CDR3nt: TGTGCCAGCAGTCGCCGGGACATGGGGTATACTGAAGCTTTCTTT

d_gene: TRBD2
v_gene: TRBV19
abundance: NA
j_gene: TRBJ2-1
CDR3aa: CASSIDRLAGAHNEQFF
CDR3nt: TGTGCCAGTAGTATAGACCGACTAGCGGGAGCTCACAATGAGCAGTTCTTC

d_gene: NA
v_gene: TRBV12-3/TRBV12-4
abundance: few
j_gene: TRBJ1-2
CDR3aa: CASSMDGESDYGYTF
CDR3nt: TGTGCCAGCAGTATGGACGGCGAATCTGACTATGGCTACACCTTC

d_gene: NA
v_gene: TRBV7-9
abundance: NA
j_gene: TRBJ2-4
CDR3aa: CASSLNSEGSIKIAKNIQYF
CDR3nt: TGTGCCAGCAGCTTAAATTCGGAGGGAAGTATCAAAATAGCCAAAAACATTCAGTACTTC

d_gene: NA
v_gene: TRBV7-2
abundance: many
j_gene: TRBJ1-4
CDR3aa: CASSPDRPNEKLFF
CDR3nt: TGTGCCAGCAGCCCAGACAGGCCTAATGAAAAACTGTTTTTT

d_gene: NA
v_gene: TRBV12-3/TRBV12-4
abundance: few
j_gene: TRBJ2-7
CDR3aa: CASSKPGREAYEQYF
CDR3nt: TGTGCCAGCAGTAAACCGGGACGGGAAGCCTACGAGCAGTACTTC

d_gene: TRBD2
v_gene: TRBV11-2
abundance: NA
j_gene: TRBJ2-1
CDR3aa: CASSLDTSASNEQFF
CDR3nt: TGTGCCAGCAGCTTAGATACTAGCGCGTCTAATGAGCAGTTCTTC

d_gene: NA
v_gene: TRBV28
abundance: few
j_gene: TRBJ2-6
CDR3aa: CASSHRDKALTPSGANVLTF
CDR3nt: TGTGCCAGCAGTCACCGGGACAAGGCCTTAACACCCTCTGGGGCCAACGTCCTGACTTTC

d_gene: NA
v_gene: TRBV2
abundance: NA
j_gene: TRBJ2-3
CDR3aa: CASSEQGTSTDTQYF
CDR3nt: TGTGCCAGCAGTGAGCAGGGGACTAGCACAGATACGCAGTATTTT

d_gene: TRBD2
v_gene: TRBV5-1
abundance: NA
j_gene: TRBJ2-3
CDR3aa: CASSLRGVRTDTQYF
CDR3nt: TGCGCCAGCAGCCTGCGGGGGGTTCGCACAGATACGCAGTATTTT

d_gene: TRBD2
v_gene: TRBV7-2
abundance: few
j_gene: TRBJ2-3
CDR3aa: CASSNSGGIRSTQYF
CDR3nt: TGTGCCAGCAGCAATAGCGGGGGGATCCGGAGCACGCAGTATTTT

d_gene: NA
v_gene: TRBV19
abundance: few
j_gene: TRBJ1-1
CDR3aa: CASSIAWMGHTEAFF
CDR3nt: TGTGCCAGTAGTATAGCGTGGATGGGGCACACTGAAGCTTTCTTT

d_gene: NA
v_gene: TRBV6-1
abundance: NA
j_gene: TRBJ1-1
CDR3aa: CASSAGANTEAVF
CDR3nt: TGTGCCAGCAGTGCGGGGGCGAACACTGAAGCTGTCTTT

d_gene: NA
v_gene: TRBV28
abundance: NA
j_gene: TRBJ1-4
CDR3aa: CASSPHQTVFWLFF
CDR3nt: NA

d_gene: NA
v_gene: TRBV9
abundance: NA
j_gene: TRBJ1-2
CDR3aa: CASSVETTLASYGYTF
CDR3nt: TGTGCCAGCAGCGTAGAAACGACGTTGGCCTCCTATGGCTACACCTTC

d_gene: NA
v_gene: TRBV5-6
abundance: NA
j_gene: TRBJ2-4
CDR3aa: CASSLGFAKNIQYF
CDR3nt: TGTGCCAGCAGCTTAGGCTTTGCCAAAAACATTCAGTACTTC

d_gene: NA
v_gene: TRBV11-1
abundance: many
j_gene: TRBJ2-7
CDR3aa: CASSRGPGEQYF
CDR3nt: TGTGCCAGCAGTCGGGGCCCGGGAGAGCAGTACTTC

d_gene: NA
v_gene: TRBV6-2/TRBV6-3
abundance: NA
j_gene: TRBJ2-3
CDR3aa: CASSSTGSSDTQYF
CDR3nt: TGTGCCAGCAGTTCCACGGGAAGCTCAGATACGCAGTATTTT

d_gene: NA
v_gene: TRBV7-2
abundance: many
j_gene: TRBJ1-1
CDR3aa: CASSFGLGDPEAFF
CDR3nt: TGTGCCAGCAGCTTCGGGTTAGGGGATCCTGAAGCTTTCTTT

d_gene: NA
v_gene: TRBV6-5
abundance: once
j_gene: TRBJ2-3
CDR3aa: CASSYEDSFRTDTQYF
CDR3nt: TGTGCCAGCAGTTACGAGGACTCGTTTAGGACAGATACGCAGTATTTT

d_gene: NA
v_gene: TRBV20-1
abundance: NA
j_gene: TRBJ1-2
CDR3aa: CSARDRGTGYTF
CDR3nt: TGCAGTGCTAGAGATAGGGGAACGGGCTACACCTTC

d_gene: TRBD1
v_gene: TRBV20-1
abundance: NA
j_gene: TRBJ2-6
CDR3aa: CSAIKRTGVVSGANVLTF
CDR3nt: TGCAGTGCTATCAAGCGAACAGGGGTGGTGTCTGGGGCCAACGTCCTGACTTTC

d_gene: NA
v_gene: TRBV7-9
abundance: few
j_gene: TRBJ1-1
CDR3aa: CASSPLPGRKNTEAFF
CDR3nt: TGTGCCAGCAGCCCCCTTCCGGGACGAAAAAACACTGAAGCTTTCTTT

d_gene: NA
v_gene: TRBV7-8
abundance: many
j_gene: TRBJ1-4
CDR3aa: CASSLISGVGNEKLFF
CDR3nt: TGTGCCAGCAGCTTAATCTCAGGGGTAGGGAATGAAAAACTGTTTTTT

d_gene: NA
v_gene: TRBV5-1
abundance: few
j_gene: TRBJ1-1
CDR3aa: CASSLSHRVFF
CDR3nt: TGCGCCAGCAGCTTGTCACACAGGGTTTTCTTT

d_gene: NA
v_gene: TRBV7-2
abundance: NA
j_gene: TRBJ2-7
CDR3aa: CASSVTAWGYEQYF
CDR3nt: TGTGCCAGCAGCGTGACAGCTTGGGGCTACGAGCAGTACTTC

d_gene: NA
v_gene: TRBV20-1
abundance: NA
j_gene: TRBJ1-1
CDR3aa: CSARVPGGF
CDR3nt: TGCAGTGCTAGAGTACCCGGGGGGTTT

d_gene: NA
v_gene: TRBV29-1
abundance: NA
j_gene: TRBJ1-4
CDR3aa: CSVTGGEGEKLFF
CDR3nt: TGCAGCGTGACCGGGGGCGAGGGTGAAAAACTGTTTTTT

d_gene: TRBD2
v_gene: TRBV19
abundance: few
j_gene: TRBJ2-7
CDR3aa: CASSIASGSSYEQYF
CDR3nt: TGTGCCAGTAGTATAGCTAGCGGGAGCTCCTACGAGCAGTACTTC

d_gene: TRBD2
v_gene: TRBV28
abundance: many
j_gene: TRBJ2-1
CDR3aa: CASTTSGGAYNEQFF
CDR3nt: TGTGCCAGCACCACGAGCGGGGGGGCCTACAATGAGCAGTTCTTC

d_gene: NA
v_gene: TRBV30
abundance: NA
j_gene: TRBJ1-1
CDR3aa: CAWSVGAMVAF
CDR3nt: TGTGCCTGGAGTGTTGGCGCGATGGTAGCTTTT

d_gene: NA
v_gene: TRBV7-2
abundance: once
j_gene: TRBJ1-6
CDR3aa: CASSPVNNSPLHF
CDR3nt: TGTGCCAGCAGCCCCGTCAATAATTCACCCCTCCACTTT

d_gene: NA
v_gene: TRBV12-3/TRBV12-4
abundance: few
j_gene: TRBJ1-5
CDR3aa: CASSLSGIEGQPQHF
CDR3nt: TGTGCCAGCAGTTTATCAGGGATAGAGGGTCAGCCCCAGCATTTT

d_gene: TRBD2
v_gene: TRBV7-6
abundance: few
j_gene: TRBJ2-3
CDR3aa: CASSRGVAGGFTDTQYF
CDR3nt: TGTGCCAGCAGCCGAGGTGTCGCGGGGGGGTTCACAGATACGCAGTATTTT

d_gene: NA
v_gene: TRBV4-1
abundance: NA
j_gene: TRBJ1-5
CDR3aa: CASSQVEGLSNQPQHF
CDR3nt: TGCGCCAGCAGCCAAGTCGAGGGGTTATCCAATCAGCCCCAGCATTTT

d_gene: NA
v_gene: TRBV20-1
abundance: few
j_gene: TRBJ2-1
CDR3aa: CSATYDNEQFF
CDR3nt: TGCAGTGCCACTTATGACAATGAGCAGTTCTTC